This T cell receptor (beta chain) comes out of a study of graft-versus-host responses after intestinal transplantation. The wider study: Multivisceral, liver-intestinal, or isolated intestinal transplants were performed in recipients.

In regard to this clone: Antigen unknown.

Sequenced by immunoSEQ multiplex PCR; TCRdb stores in-frame clones only, minus some. Here the sample spans about 88,000 clones, more than 85% being singletons. Germline trimming cut 8 bases from V and 0 bases from J; bases unmatched to any gene: 5. This CDR3 contains 15 residues. Germline values: CDR1 GTSNPN, CDR2 SVGIG (reference sequence). The sample in question was unstimulated CD4+ T cells sorted from spleen or lymph node cells, obtained before transplant. The chain couples TRBV30 to TRBJ2-1, with TRBD2 matching over 12 bases. The TCR comes from a human donor who was the organ donor for an intestinal transplant. The CDR3 DNA sequence: TGTGCCCTAGGACTAGCGGGAACCTCCTACAATGAGCAGTTCTTC. This gives the protein CALGLAGTSYNEQFF. The full variable domain, with the rest looked up from reference TRBV30 and TRBJ2-1, is SQTIHQWPATLVQPVGSPLSLECTVEGTSNPNLYWYRQAAGRGLQLLFYSVGIGQISSEVPQNLSASRPQDRQFILSSKKLLLSDSGFYLCALGLAGTSYNEQFFGPGTRLTVL.